This TCR beta chain was recovered during a study of regulatory T cells in long-lasting Graves disease. This CDR3 has 13 amino acids. V lost 3 bases to trimming and J lost 8 bases; unmatched junction nucleotides: 4. The germline V gene has CDR1 MDHEN and CDR2 SYDVKM. Arm-PCR of CDR3 regions and iRepertoire HTBI primers were used to build TCR beta libraries. One entry per CDR3 protein, called by TCRdb with MiXCR from the multiplex PCR reads. The sample has about half a million distinct CDR3 sequences; roughly 23% are singletons. The time point here: persistent/refractory GD, antithyroid drugs over 5 years with positive TRAb. PBMCs provided the RNA from which the TCR library was made.

The receptor comes from a female donor with Graves disease. The rearrangement links TRBV28 to TRBJ2-1; 7 nucleotides line up with TRBD1. The sequencing here drew on peripheral blood mononuclear cells (PBMCs), taken when the disease was refractory, from a patient treated with antithyroid drugs. CDR3 amino acids: CASSLTGTDEQFF. The CDR3, as DNA: TGTGCCAGCAGTTTGACAGGGACCGATGAGCAGTTCTTC.